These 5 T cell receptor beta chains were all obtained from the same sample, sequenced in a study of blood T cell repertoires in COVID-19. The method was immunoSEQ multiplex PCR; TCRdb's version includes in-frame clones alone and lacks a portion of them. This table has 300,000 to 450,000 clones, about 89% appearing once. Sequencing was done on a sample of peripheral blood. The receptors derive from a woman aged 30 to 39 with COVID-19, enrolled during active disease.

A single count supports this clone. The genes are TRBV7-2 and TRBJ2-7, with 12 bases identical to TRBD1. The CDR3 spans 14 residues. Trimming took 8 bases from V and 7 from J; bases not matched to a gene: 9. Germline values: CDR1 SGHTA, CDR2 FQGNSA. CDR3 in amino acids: CASGGGTGGVEQYF. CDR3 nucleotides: TGTGCCAGCGGCGGCGGGACAGGGGGCGTAGAGCAGTACTTC.

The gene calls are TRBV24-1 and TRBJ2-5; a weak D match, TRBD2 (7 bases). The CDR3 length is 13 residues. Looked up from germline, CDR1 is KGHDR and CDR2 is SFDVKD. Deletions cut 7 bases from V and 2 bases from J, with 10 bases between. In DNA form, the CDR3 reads TGTGCCACCAGCGGGGGGCGACAAGAGACCCAGTACTTC. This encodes CATSGGRQETQYF.

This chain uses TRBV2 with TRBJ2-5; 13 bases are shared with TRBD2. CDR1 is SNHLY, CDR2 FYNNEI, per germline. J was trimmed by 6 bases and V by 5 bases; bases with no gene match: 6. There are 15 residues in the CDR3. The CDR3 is CASSFTSGGAQTQYF. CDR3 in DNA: TGTGCCAGCAGTTTCACTAGCGGGGGGGCCCAGACCCAGTACTTC.

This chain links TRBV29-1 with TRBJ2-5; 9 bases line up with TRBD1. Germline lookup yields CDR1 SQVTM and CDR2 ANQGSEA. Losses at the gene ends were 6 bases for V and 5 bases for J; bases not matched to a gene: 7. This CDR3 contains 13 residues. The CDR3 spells CSVVTGGRETQYF. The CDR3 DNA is TGCAGCGTCGTAACAGGGGGCAGGGAGACCCAGTACTTC.

The CDR3 DNA reads TGTGCCAGCAGTGAAAGACATCCCTACAATGAGCAGTTCTTC. Translating gives CASSERHPYNEQFF. This sequence joins TRBV2 and TRBJ2-1, with unresolved D. This CDR3 spans 14 amino acids. Germline CDR1 reads SNHLY; CDR2 reads FYNNEI. V lost 2 bases, J lost 2 bases, and 7 bases lay in between. The full variable domain, with the rest looked up from reference TRBV2 and TRBJ2-1, is EPEVTQTPSHQVTQMGQEVILRCVPISNHLYFYWYRQILGQKVEFLVSFYNNEISEKSEIFDDQFSVERPDGSNFTLKIRSTKLEDSAMYFCASSERHPYNEQFFGPGTRLTVL.